The source of this T cell receptor (beta chain) is a study of T-cell memory formation after mild COVID-19. This clonotype was observed at least ten times. What it recognizes is unknown. TCRdb analysed the 5' RACE reads with MiXCR anew, one entry per CDR3 protein. The repertoire consists of under 300,000 distinct CDR3 sequences, with 8.2% occurring once and the leading ten covering around a fifth. In germline, CDR1 is SGHRS, CDR2 YFSETQ. This CDR3 contains 13 residues. V lost 2 bases and J 1 base, leaving 6 bases between the germline ends. The study's findings and limits: Cross-reactive memory apparently joined, as some responding clones appeared in pre-infection memory.

The sequence was obtained from a man younger than 35 who had mild COVID-19 (a few samples of this study predate the infection). Cell type and time point are not known. The chain employs TRBV5-1 and TRBJ1-1, with unresolved D. Sequencing was done on a sample of PBMCs or a T cell subset sorted from them (not recorded which). CDR3 DNA: TGCGCCAGCAGCTTCGCACCGAACACTGAAGCTTTCTTT. Residues: CASSFAPNTEAFF. Combining the CDR3 with reference TRBV5-1 and TRBJ1-1 gives the whole variable domain KAGVTQTPRYLIKTRGQQVTLSCSPISGHRSVSWYQQTPGQGLQFLFEYFSETQRNKGNFPGRFSGRQFSNSRSEMNVSTLELGDSALYLCASSFAPNTEAFFGQGTRLTVV.